The source of this T cell receptor (beta chain) is a study of blood T cell repertoires in COVID-19 (dated by TCRdb to about 2020). Some background on the complete study: Samples from collaborators originated in the United States, Italy and Spain and spanned both the acute and convalescent phases of COVID-19. The repertoires were released in a freely available public database meant as a resource for research on the immune response to SARS-CoV-2. Nearly every sample came with metadata listing a de-identified subject ID, COVID-19 status, age in years and sex. Samples were obtained from the ongoing ImmuneRACE study (first 160 participants) and from over 1,000 subjects provided by 6 global collaborators. Where HLA class I and class II types were available, the types were taken from metadata supplied by the sample provider, not from assay-based typing. The dataset comprised deeply sampled blood TCRbeta repertoires from subjects exposed to, actively infected with, or recovered from COVID-19. The prospective study material was composed of cDNA or gDNA derived from T cells, B-cell-depleted T cells, or PBMCs.

Turning to this clone: It has no known antigen specificity. No quality values exist for individual bases; no much larger clone is one base distant.

Collaborating institutions collected whole blood in K2EDTA tubes following their own protocols. For TCRbeta analysis, collaborators shipped samples in one of three forms: frozen whole blood, isolated PBMCs, or DNA extracted from either of those sample types. What the work shows at the level of the full study, not this receptor alone: The amount of clinical and demographic metadata varied by source and participant and was provided uncurated.

TCRbeta CDR3 regions were amplified from genomic DNA using the immunoSEQ Assay, a bias-controlled multiplex PCR. In the original analysis: The number of nucleated cells in each sample was estimated by amplification of reference gene primers within the assay. To quantify the absolute abundance of each unique TCRbeta CDR3 rearrangement, sequence reads were collapsed and filtered. Productive Simpson clonality was computed per sample as the square root of Simpson's diversity index over productive rearrangements. Held by TCRdb, this immuneACCESS table contains in-frame sequences only and omits some clones. Under half of the omission traces to an unresolved V gene where checked; the cause of the rest is unknown. V, J and clone size reflect that table, while D and trimming were determined from the DNA. The sample records over 60,000 clones, roughly 77% of which are singletons. Jointly, the top ten make up 9% to 10% of the sample.

The origin of this receptor is a human donor in a cohort sampled during active COVID-19. The sample taken for sequencing was peripheral blood.

The CDR3 is CASSRPGTGNYEQYF. The DNA is TGCGCCAGCAGCCGTCCGGGGACAGGTAACTACGAGCAGTACTTC. The chain links TRBV5-1 with TRBJ2-7, with 8 bases matching TRBD1. Per the germline V gene, SGHRS is the CDR1 and YFSETQ is the CDR2. Taken from cysteine to phenylalanine, the CDR3 has 15 residues. Only CDR3 DNA is held: 45 bases, read in frame from base 1. Here V drops 4 bases and J drops 3 bases, and the junction holds 9 bases not matched to any gene.